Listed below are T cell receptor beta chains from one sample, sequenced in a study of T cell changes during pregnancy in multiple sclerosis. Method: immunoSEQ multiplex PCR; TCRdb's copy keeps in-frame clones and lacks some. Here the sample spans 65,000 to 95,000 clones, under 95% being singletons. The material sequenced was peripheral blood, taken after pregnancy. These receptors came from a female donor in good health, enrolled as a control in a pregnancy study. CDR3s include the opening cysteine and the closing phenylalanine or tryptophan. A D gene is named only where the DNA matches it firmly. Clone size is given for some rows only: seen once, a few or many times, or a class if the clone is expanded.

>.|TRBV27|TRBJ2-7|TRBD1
CASSFVGQGCF
TGTGCCAGCAGTTTTGTGGGACAGGGTTGCTTC
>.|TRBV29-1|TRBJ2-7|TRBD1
CSVTGTGRSEQYF
TGCAGCGTGACGGGGACAGGCCGATCCGAGCAGTACTTC
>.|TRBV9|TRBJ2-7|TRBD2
CASSVSGRASGEQYF
TGTGCCAGCAGCGTTAGCGGGAGGGCAAGTGGCGAGCAGTACTTC
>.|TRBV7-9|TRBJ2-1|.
CASSQIYRSSYNEQFF
TGTGCCAGCAGCCAAATTTACAGAAGCTCCTACAATGAGCAGTTCTTC
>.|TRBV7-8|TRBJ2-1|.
CASSQRARGAITYNEQFF
TGTGCCAGCAGCCAGCGTGCCAGGGGGGCTATCACCTACAATGAGCAGTTCTTC
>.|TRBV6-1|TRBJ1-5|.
CASSGYRQPQHF
TGTGCCAGCAGTGGGTATCGGCAGCCCCAGCATTTT
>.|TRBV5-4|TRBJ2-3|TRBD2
CASSLGVLRGGNEYF
TGTGCCAGCAGCTTGGGGGTTCTCCGGGGGGGCAACGAGTATTTT
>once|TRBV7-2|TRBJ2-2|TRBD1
CASSITGVTGELFF
TGTGCCAGCAGCATCACAGGGGTTACCGGGGAGCTGTTTTTT
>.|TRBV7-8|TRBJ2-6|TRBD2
CASSLGGDGANVLTF
TGTGCCAGCAGCTTGGGAGGGGATGGGGCCAACGTCCTGACTTTC
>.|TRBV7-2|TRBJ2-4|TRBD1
CASSIVRDRVAKNIQYF
TGTGCCAGCAGCATCGTCCGGGACAGGGTAGCCAAAAACATTCAGTACTTC
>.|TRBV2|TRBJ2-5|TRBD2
CASSERTSGGARETQYF
TGTGCCAGCAGTGAAAGGACTAGCGGGGGGGCCCGGGAGACCCAGTACTTC
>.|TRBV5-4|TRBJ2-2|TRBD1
CASSTGTGITGELFF
TGTGCCAGCAGCACCGGGACAGGGATCACCGGGGAGCTGTTTTTT
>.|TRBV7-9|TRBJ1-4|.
CASSLGPPEKLFF
TGTGCCAGCAGCTTAGGGCCGCCTGAAAAACTGTTTTTT
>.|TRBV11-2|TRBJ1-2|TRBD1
CASSPAGAGGIYGYTF
TGTGCCAGCAGCCCAGCGGGGGCAGGGGGGATCTATGGCTACACCTTC
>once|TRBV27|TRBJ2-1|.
CASSLSWWGSSYNEQFF
TGTGCCAGCAGTTTATCGTGGTGGGGCAGCTCCTACAATGAGCAGTTCTTC
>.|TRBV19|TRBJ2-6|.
CASSMATSGANVLTF
TGTGCCAGTAGTATGGCGACTTCTGGGGCCAACGTCCTGACTTTC
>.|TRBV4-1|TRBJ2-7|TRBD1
CASSQDEGAEQYF
TGCGCCAGCAGCCAAGATGAGGGGGCCGAGCAGTACTTC